The rows below give T cell receptor beta chains drawn from one sample of a study of Tregs in tolerant kidney transplant recipients. Assay used: immunoSEQ multiplex PCR; TCRdb lists only in-frame clones, some missing. This sample has approximately 98,000 clones, with roughly 89% found just once. The sample consisted of CD4+ T cells from blood, taken before the transplant. All receptors derive from a human donor who received a combined kidney and bone marrow transplant. Both conserved end residues are part of each CDR3. Fields, in order: CDR3 length, clone size, D gene, J gene, V gene, CDR3 DNA, CDR3 protein. The D gene is left open where the match is weak. Rows may omit the clone size; those that give it use once, few, many or a size class.

10,-,-,TRBJ1-1,TRBV6-4,TGTGCCAGCACTGGACAGAGGCGCGACTTT,CASTGQRRDF
15,-,TRBD1,TRBJ1-5,TRBV11-2,TGTGCCAGCAGCTCCAGCGGGGACAGGTATCAGCCCCAGCATTTT,CASSSSGDRYQPQHF
15,-,TRBD1,TRBJ2-7,TRBV18,TGTGCCAGCTCGCCCGGGACAGCGGACTCCTACGAGCAGTACTTC,CASSPGTADSYEQYF
15,-,-,TRBJ1-2,TRBV5-6,TGTGCCAGCAGCTTTCCGGGAGAAGGACGCTATGGCTACACCTTC,CASSFPGEGRYGYTF
13,-,TRBD1,TRBJ2-7,TRBV18,TGTGCCAGCTCACCGACAGGGGGCTACGAGCAGTACTTC,CASSPTGGYEQYF
15,-,TRBD1,TRBJ1-2,TRBV7-2,TGTGCCAGCAGCCCGGGGACAGGGGTTGGCTATGGCTACACCTTC,CASSPGTGVGYGYTF
12,-,-,TRBJ1-2,TRBV2,TGTGCCAGCAGGTCAGAAAACTATGGCTACACCTTC,CASRSENYGYTF
14,many,-,TRBJ1-2,TRBV10-3,TGTGCCATCAGTGATGTTCTAGGAGACTATGGCTACACCTTC,CAISDVLGDYGYTF
15,-,-,TRBJ2-2,TRBV4-1,TGCGCCAGCAGCCAGCCGCGATCAGGGGTAGGGGAGCTGTTTTTT,CASSQPRSGVGELFF
16,once,-,TRBJ2-2,TRBV6-6,TGTGCCAGCAGGTCCTCGGGTCTGAAGAACACCGGGGAGCTGTTTTTT,CASRSSGLKNTGELFF
16,-,TRBD2,TRBJ2-1,TRBV10-1,TGCGCCAGCAGTGAGTCGGGACTAGCGCCTTACAATGAGCAGTTCTTC,CASSESGLAPYNEQFF
12,-,-,TRBJ2-7,TRBV2,TGTGCCAGCAGTTCCGTGACTCGGGAGCAGTACTTC,CASSSVTREQYF
15,-,TRBD2,TRBJ2-1,TRBV15,TGTGCCACCAGCAAGACTAGCGGGGGGTACAATGAGCAGTTCTTC,CATSKTSGGYNEQFF
14,-,-,TRBJ2-7,TRBV5-1,TGCGCCAGCAGCTCCTTGGACAGAGCCTACGAGCAGTACTTC,CASSSLDRAYEQYF
17,-,-,TRBJ2-2,TRBV10-2,TGCGCCAGCAGTGTTGCGGGGACCCGCCTAAACACCGGGGAGCTGTTTTTT,CASSVAGTRLNTGELFF
14,-,TRBD1,TRBJ1-3,TRBV18,TGTGCCAGCTCCCAAGGACAGGGCGGAAACACCATATATTTT,CASSQGQGGNTIYF
13,once,-,TRBJ1-2,TRBV18,TGTGCCAGCTCCCCCGGACAGACCTATGGCTACACCTTC,CASSPGQTYGYTF
16,-,-,TRBJ1-4,TRBV5-6,TGTGCCAGCGGGGAACGGGGAAGGGACTCTAATGAAAAACTGTTTTTT,CASGERGRDSNEKLFF
14,-,TRBD1,TRBJ1-2,TRBV7-2,TGTGCCAGCAGTGGGACAGGGAAACGAAATGGCTACACCTTC,CASSGTGKRNGYTF
16,-,-,TRBJ2-5,TRBV27,TGTGCCAGCAGTTTACGACCGGGAGTGAGGCAAGAGACCCAGTACTTC,CASSLRPGVRQETQYF
11,-,TRBD1,TRBJ1-2,TRBV5-4,TGTGCCAGCAGCTTCGGGACAGCCTCCTCCTTC,CASSFGTASSF
14,-,-,TRBJ1-3,TRBV28,TGTGCCAGCAGCTATGTCAGGGCTGGAAACACCATATATTTT,CASSYVRAGNTIYF
16,-,-,TRBJ2-7,TRBV29-1,TGCAGCGTTGAATGGGAAGGTCAGGGGAGCTCCTACGAGCAGTACTTC,CSVEWEGQGSSYEQYF
14,-,TRBD2,TRBJ2-1,TRBV29-1,TGCAGCGTTGTGGGAGGGAGTCGGTTTTATGAGCAGTTCTTC,CSVVGGSRFYEQFF
13,-,-,TRBJ2-2,TRBV6-4,TGTGCCAGCAGTGCCCGGAACACCGGGGAGCTGTTTTTT,CASSARNTGELFF
15,-,TRBD2,TRBJ2-7,TRBV5-1,TGCGCCAGCAGCTTGGCTAGCGGGAGTCTCCACGAGCAGTACTTC,CASSLASGSLHEQYF
13,-,-,TRBJ2-3,TRBV6-1,TGTGCCAGCAGCGAAAGGGGCCAAGATACGCAGTATTTT,CASSERGQDTQYF
11,-,-,TRBJ1-4,TRBV7-2,TGTGCCAGCAGCTTGAGTGAAAAACTGTTTTTT,CASSLSEKLFF
14,-,TRBD1,TRBJ2-7,TRBV6-6,TGTGCCAGCAGTGGTCGGACAGGCAGGTACGAGCAGTACTTC,CASSGRTGRYEQYF
16,-,TRBD1,TRBJ1-4,TRBV6-5,TGTGCCAGCAGTTACGGGACAGCAGCAACTAATGAAAAACTGTTTTTT,CASSYGTAATNEKLFF
14,-,-,TRBJ1-3,TRBV2,TGTGCCAGCAGAGCCTCGGGGGCTGGAAACACCATATATTTT,CASRASGAGNTIYF